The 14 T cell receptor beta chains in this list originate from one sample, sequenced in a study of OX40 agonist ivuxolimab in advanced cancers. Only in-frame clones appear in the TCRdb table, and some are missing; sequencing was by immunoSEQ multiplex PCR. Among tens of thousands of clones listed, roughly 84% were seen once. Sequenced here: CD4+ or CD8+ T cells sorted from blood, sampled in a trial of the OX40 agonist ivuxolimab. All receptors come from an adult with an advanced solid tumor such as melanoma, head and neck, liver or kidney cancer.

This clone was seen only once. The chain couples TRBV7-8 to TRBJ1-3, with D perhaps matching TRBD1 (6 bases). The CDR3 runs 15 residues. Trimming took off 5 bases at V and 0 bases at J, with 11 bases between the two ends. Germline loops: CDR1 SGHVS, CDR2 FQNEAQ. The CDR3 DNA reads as TGTGCCAGCAGCCCCACAGGGCTCTCTGGAAACACCATATATTTT. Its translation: CASSPTGLSGNTIYF.

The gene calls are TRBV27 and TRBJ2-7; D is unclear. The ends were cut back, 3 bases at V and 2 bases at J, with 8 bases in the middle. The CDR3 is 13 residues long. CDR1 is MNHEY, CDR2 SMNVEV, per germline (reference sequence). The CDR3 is CASSFSGPYEQYF. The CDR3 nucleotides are TGTGCCAGCAGTTTCTCGGGCCCCTACGAGCAGTACTTC.

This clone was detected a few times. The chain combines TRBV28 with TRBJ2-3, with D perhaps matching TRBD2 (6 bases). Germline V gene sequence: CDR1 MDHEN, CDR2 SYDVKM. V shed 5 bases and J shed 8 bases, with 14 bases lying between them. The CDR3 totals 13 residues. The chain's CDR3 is CASSGGFPTTQYF. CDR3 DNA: TGTGCCAGCAGTGGGGGGTTCCCAACTACGCAGTATTTT.

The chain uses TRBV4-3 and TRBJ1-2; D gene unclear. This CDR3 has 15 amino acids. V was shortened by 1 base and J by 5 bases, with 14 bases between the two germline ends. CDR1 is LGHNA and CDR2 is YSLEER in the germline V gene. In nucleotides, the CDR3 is TGCGCCAGCAGCCAAGTAATACGGAGCATGTATGGCTACACCTTC. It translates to CASSQVIRSMYGYTF.

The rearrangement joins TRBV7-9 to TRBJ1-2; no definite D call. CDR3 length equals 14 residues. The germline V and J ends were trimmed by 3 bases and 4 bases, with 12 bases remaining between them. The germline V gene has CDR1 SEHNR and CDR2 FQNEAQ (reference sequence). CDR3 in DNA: TGTGCCAGCAGCTTCGGCGGGCCTGGCTATGGCTACACCTTC. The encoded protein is CASSFGGPGYGYTF.

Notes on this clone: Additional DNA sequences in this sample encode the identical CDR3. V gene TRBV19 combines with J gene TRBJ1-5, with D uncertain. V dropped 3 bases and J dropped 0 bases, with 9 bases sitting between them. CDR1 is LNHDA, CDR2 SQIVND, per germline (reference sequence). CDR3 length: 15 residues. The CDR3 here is CASSISGYSNQPQHF. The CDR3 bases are TGTGCCAGTAGTATTTCGGGGTATAGCAATCAGCCCCAGCATTTT.

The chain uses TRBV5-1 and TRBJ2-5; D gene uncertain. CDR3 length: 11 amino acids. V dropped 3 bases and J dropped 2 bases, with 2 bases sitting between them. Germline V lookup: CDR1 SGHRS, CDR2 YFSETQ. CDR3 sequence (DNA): TGCGCCAGCAGCTATCAAGAGACCCAGTACTTC. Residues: CASSYQETQYF.

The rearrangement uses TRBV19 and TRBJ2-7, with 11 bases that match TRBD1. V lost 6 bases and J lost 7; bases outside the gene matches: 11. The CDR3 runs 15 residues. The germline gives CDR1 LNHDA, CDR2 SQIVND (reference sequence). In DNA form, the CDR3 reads TGTGCCAGTAGCCGCCGGACAGGGGGCAAAGGGGAGCAGTACTTC. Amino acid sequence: CASSRRTGGKGEQYF.

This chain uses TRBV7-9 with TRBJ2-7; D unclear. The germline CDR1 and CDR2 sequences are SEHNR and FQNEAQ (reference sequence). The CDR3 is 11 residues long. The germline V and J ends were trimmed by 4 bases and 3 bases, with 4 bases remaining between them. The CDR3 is CASSSIYEQYF. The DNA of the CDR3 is TGTGCCAGCAGCTCCATCTACGAGCAGTACTTC.

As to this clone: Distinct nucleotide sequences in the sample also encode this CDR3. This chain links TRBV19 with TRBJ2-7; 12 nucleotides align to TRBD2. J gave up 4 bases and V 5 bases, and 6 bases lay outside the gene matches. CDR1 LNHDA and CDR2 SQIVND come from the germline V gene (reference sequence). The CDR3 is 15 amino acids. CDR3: CASSPGLAGGYEQYF. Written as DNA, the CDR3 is TGTGCCAGTAGTCCGGGGCTAGCGGGAGGGTACGAGCAGTACTTC.

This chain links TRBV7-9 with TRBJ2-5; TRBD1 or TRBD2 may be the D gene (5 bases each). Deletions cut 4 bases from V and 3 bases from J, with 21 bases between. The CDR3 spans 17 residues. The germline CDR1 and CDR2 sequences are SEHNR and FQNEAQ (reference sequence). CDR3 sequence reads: CASSSGADLNLEETQYF. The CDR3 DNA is TGTGCCAGCAGCTCCGGGGCAGACCTTAACCTAGAAGAGACCCAGTACTTC. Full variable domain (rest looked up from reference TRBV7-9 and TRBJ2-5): DTGVSQNPRHKITKRGQNVTFRCDPISEHNRLYWYRQTLGQGPEFLTYFQNEAQLEKSRLLSDRFSAERPKGSFSTLEIQRTEQGDSAMYLCASSSGADLNLEETQYFGPGTRLLVL.

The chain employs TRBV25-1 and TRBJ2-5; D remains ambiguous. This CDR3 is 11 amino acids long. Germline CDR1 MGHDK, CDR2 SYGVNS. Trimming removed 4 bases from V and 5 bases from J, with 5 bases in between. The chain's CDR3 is CASSVLETQYF. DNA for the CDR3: TGTGCCAGCAGTGTCTTGGAGACCCAGTACTTC.

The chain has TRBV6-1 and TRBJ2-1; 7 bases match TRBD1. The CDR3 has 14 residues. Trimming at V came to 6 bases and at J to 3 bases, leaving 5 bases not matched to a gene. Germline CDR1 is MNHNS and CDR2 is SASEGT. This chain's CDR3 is CASRGTAFYNEQFF. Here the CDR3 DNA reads TGTGCCAGCAGGGGGACAGCGTTCTACAATGAGCAGTTCTTC.

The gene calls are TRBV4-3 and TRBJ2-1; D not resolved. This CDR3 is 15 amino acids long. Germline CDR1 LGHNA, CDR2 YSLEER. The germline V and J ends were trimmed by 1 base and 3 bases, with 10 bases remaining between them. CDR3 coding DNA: TGCGCCAGCAGCCAAGGGGTCTCGGACTACAATGAGCAGTTCTTC. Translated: CASSQGVSDYNEQFF.